This T cell receptor (beta chain) was captured in a study of T-cell memory formation after mild COVID-19. Study results and caveats: Later expanders leaned CD4+, whereas day 15 to 85 contracting clones were balanced CD4/CD8. Among contracting clones, CD4+ were mainly CM/EM and CD8+ enriched in EMRA.

TCRdb redid the calling of the 5' RACE reads with MiXCR, one entry per CDR3 protein. Here the sample spans under 300,000 distinct CDR3 sequences, over 7% being singletons. On this clonotype: The target antigen is unknown.

Sequencing input: PBMCs or a T cell subset sorted from them (not recorded which). The sequence was collected from a man aged 18-30 years who had mild COVID-19 (a few samples of this study predate the infection). Cell type and time point are not known.

CDR3 coding DNA: TGTGCCAGTAGATTTTGGGGGGTCCAAGAGACCCAGTACTTC. Residues: CASRFWGVQETQYF. This sequence joins TRBV6-6 and TRBJ2-5; D perhaps matches TRBD2 (6 bases). The germline V gene encodes CDR1 MNHNY and CDR2 SVGAGI (reference sequence). The V and J ends lost 9 bases and 1 base respectively, with 15 bases between them. The CDR3 sequence is 14 residues long.